This T cell receptor (beta chain) appears in the sequencing data of a study of blood T cell repertoires in COVID-19. Study background: T cells, B-cell-depleted T cells, or PBMCs supplied cDNA or gDNA.

This CDR3 contains 15 residues. CDR1 MNHNS and CDR2 SASEGT come from the germline V gene. J gave up 2 bases and V 0 bases, and 1 base lay outside the gene matches. In the authors' methods: Amplifying reference gene primers gave estimates of nucleated cell counts. Clones were read by immunoSEQ multiplex PCR, and TCRdb kept only the in-frame ones, dropping some. That table gives V, J and clone size, and the DNA gave D and trimming. The data show under 300,000 clones, about 91% seen once. Participants were aged about 18 to 90 years, lived in 20 to 30 US areas, and enrolled virtually. Self-reported history from a screening survey and questionnaire set each donor's cohort. This clone was observed once.

Sequencing input: PBMCs or T cells enriched from blood (not recorded which). This TCR came from a woman aged 40 to 50 with acute COVID-19. J is TRBJ2-7 and V is TRBV6-1; the match to TRBD1 covers 10 bases. CDR3 in amino acids: CASSEAGTGAYEQYF. DNA of the CDR3: TGTGCCAGCAGTGAAGCCGGGACAGGGGCCTACGAGCAGTACTTC.